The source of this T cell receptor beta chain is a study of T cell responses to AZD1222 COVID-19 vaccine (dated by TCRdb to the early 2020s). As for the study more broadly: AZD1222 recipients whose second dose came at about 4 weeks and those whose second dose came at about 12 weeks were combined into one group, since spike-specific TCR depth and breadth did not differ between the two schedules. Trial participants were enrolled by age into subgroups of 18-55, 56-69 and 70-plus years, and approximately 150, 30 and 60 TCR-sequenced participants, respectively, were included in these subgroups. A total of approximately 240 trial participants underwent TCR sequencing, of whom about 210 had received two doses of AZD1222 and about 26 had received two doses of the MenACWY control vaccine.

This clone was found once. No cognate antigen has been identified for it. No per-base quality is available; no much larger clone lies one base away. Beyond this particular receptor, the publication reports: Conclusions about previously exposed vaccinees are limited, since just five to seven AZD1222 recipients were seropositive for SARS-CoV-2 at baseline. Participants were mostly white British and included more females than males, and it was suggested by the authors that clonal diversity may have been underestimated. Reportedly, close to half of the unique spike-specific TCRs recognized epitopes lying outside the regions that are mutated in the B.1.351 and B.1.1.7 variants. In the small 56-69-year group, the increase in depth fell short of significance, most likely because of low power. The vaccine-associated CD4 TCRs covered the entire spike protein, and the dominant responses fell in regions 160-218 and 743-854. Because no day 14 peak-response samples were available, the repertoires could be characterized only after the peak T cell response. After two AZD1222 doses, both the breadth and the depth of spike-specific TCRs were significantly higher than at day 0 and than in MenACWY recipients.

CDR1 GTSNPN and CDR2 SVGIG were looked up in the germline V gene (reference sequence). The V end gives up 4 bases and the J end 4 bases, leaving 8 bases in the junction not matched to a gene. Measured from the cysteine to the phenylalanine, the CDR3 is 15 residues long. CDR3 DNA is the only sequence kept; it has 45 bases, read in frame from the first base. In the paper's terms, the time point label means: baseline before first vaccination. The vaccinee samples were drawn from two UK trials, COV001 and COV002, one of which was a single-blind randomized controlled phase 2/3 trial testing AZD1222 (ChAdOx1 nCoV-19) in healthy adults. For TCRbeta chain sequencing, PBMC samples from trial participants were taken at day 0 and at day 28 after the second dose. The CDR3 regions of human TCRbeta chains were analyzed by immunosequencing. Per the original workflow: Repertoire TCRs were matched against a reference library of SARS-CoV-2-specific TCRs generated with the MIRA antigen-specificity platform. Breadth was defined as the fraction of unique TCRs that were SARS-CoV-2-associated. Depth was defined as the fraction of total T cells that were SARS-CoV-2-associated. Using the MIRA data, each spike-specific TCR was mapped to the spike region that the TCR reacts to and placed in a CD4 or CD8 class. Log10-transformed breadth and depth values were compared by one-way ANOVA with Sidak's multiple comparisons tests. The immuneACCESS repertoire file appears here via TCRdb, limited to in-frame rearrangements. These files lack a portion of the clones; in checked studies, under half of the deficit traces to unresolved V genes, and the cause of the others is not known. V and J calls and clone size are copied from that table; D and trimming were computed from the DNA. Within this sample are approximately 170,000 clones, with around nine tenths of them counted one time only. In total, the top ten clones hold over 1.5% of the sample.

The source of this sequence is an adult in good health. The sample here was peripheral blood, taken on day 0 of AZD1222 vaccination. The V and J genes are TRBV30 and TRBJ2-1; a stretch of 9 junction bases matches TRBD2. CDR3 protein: CAWNVVLAGYNEQFF. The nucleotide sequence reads TGTGCCTGGAACGTAGTCCTAGCGGGGTACAATGAGCAGTTCTTC.